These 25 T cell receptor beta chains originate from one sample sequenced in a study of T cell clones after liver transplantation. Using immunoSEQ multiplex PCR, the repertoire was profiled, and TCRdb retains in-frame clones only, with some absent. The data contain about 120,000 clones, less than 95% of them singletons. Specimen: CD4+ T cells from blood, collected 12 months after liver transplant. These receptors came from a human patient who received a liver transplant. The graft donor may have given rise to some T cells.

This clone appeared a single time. CDR3 sequence: CASSHFPWGQGASNTEAFF. As DNA, the CDR3 is TGTGCCAGCAGCCACTTCCCATGGGGACAGGGGGCCTCGAACACTGAAGCTTTCTTT. The chain carries TRBV14 and TRBJ1-1, with 12 bases identical to TRBD1. Per germline, CDR1 SGHDN and CDR2 FVKESK. V lost 3 bases, J lost 1 base, and 12 bases stayed unmatched. The CDR3 totals 19 residues. Together with reference TRBV14 and TRBJ1-1, the CDR3 gives the full variable domain: EAGVTQFPSHSVIEKGQTVTLRCDPISGHDNLYWYRRVMGKEIKFLLHFVKESKQDESGMPNNRFLAERTGGTYSTLKVQPAELEDSGVYFCASSHFPWGQGASNTEAFFGQGTRLTVV.

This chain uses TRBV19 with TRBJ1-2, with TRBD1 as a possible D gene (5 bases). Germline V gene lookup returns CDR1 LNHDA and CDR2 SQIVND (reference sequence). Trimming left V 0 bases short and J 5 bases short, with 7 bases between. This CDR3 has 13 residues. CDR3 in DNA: TGTGCCAGTAGTATAGAGGGGGTTTATGGCTACACCTTC. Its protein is CASSIEGVYGYTF.

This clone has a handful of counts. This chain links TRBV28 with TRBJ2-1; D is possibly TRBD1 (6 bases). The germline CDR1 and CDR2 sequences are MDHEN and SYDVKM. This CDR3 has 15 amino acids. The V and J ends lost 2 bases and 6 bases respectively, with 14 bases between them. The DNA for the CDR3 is TGTGCCAGCAGTTTAAGTTCAGGGGTGGTCAATGAGCAGTTCTTC. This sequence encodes CASSLSSGVVNEQFF.

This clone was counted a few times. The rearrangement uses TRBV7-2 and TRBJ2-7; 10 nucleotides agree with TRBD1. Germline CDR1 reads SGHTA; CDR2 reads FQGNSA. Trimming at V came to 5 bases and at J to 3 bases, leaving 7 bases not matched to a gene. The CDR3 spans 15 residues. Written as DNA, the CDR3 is TGTGCCAGCAGCAATAGACAGGGGGCGATCTACGAGCAGTACTTC. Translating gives CASSNRQGAIYEQYF.

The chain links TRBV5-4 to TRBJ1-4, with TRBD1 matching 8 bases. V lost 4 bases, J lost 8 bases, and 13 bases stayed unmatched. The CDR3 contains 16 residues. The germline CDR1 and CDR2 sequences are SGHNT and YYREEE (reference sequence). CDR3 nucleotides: TGTGCCAGCAGCGCGGACAGGGCGCCCAGTCGGGAAAAACTGTTTTTT. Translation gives CASSADRAPSREKLFF.

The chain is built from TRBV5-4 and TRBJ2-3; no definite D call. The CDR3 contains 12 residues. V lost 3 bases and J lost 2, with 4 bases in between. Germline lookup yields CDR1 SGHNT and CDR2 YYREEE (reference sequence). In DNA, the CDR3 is TGTGCCAGCAGCTCGGCCACAGATACGCAGTATTTT. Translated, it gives CASSSATDTQYF.

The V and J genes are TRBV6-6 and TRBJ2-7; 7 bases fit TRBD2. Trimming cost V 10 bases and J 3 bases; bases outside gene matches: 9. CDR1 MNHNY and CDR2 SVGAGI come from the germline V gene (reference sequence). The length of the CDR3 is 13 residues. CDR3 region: CATGLADFYEQYF. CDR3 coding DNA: TGTGCCACCGGGCTAGCGGACTTCTACGAGCAGTACTTC.

In nucleotides, the CDR3 is TGCGCCAGCAGCCCCGGACAGTTGTACCAAGAGACCCAGTACTTC. It is translated as CASSPGQLYQETQYF. The chain links TRBV5-1 to TRBJ2-5, with TRBD1 as a possible D gene (6 bases). CDR3 length equals 15 residues. The ends were cut back, 4 bases at V and 0 bases at J, with 13 bases in the middle. Germline V gene lookup returns CDR1 SGHRS and CDR2 YFSETQ. Complete variable domain (other parts from reference TRBV5-1 and TRBJ2-5): KAGVTQTPRYLIKTRGQQVTLSCSPISGHRSVSWYQQTPGQGLQFLFEYFSETQRNKGNFPGRFSGRQFSNSRSEMNVSTLELGDSALYLCASSPGQLYQETQYFGPGTRLLVL.

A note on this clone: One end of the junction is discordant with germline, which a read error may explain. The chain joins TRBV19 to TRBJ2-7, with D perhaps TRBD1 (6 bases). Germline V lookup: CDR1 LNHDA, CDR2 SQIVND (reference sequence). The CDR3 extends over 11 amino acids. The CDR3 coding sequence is TGTGCCAGTAGTACCCTGACAGGCCGATGTTTC. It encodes CASSTLTGRCF.

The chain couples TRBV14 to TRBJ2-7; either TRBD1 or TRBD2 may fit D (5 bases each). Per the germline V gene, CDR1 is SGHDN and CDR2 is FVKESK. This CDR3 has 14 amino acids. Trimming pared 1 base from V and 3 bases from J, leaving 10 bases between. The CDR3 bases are TGTGCCAGCAGCCAAGTGGGACCGTACTACGAGCAGTACTTC. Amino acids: CASSQVGPYYEQYF.

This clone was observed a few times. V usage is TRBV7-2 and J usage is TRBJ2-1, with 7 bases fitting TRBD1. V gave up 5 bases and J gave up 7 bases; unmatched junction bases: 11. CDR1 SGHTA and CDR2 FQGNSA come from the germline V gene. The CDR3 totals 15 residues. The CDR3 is CASSLNTGTENEQFF. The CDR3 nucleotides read TGTGCCAGCAGCCTCAATACCGGGACAGAGAATGAGCAGTTCTTC.

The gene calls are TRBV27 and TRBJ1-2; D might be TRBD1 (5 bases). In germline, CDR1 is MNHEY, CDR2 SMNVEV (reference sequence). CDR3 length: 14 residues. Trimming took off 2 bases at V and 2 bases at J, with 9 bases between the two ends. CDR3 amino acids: CASSLVSGNYGYTF. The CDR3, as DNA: TGTGCCAGCAGTTTAGTTTCAGGGAACTATGGCTACACCTTC.

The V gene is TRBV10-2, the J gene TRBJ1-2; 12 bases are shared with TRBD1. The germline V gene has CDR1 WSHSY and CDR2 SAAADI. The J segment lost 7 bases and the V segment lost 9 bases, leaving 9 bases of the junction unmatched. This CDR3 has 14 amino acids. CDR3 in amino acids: CASQGQGAPRGYTF. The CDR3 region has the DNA TGCGCCAGTCAGGGACAGGGGGCTCCGCGTGGCTACACCTTC.

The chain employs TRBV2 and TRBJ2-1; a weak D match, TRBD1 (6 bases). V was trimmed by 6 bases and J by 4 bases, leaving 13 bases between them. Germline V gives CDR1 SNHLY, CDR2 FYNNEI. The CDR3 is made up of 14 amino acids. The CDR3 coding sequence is TGTGCCAGCAGGGCAGGGGCAGGTTACAATGAGCAGTTCTTC. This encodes CASRAGAGYNEQFF.

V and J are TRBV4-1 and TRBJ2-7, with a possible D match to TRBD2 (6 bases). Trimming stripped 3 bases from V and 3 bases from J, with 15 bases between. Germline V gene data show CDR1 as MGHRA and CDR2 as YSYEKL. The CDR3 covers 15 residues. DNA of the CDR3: TGCGCCAGCAGCCAGCTGGACTATACTATCTACGAGCAGTACTTC. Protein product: CASSQLDYTIYEQYF.

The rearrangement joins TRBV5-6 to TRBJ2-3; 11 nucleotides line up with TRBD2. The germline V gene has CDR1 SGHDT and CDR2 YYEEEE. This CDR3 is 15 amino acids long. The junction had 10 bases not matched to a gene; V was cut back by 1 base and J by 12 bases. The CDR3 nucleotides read TGTGCCAGCAGCTTGATAGCGGGAGGGCCATTAACTCAGTATTTT. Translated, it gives CASSLIAGGPLTQYF.

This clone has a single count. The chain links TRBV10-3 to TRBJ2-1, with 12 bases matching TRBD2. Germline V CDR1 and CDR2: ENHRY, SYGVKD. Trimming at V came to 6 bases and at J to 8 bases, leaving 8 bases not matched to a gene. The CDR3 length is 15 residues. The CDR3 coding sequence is TGTGCCATCAGCGCGCTAGCGGGAGGGCCGGATGAGCAGTTCTTC. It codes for CAISALAGGPDEQFF.

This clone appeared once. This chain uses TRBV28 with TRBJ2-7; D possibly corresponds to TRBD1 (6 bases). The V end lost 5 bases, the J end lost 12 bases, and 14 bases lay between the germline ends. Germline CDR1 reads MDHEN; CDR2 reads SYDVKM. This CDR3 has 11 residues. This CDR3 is CASSQNRDRYF. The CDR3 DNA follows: TGTGCCAGCAGTCAGAACAGGGACCGGTACTTC.

DNA of the CDR3: TGTGCCAGCAGAAACAGGGGGCAGGCGTACGAGCAGTACTTC. It encodes CASRNRGQAYEQYF. The rearrangement uses TRBV28 and TRBJ2-7; 9 bases are shared with TRBD1. The CDR3 length is 14 residues. CDR1 is MDHEN, CDR2 SYDVKM, per germline. V shed 6 bases and J 4 bases; nucleotides not matched to a gene: 7.

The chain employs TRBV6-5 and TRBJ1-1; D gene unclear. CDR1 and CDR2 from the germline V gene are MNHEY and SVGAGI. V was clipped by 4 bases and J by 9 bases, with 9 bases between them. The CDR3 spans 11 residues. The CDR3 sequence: CASSSGTKAFF. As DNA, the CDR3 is TGTGCCAGCAGTTCCGGTACAAAAGCTTTCTTT.

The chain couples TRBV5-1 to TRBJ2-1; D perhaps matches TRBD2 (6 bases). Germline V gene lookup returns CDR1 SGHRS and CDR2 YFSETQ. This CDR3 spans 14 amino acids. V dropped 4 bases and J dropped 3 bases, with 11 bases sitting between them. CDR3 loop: CASSPWRGYNEQFF. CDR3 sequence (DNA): TGCGCCAGCAGCCCCTGGCGGGGCTACAATGAGCAGTTCTTC.

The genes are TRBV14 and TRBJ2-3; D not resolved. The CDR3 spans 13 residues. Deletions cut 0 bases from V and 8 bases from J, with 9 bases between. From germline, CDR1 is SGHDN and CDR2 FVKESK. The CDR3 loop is CASSQERSATQYF. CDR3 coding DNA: TGTGCCAGCAGCCAAGAGCGATCAGCTACGCAGTATTTT.

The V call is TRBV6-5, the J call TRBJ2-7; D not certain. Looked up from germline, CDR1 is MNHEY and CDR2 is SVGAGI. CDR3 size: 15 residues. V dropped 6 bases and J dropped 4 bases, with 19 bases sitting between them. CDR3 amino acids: CASSPTMGSAYEQYF. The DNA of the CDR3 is TGTGCCAGCAGCCCCACCATGGGCAGTGCGTACGAGCAGTACTTC.

CDR3 coding DNA: TGCGCCAGCAGCTTGATGCCCGAGGCCTACGAGCAGTACTTC. This translates into CASSLMPEAYEQYF. The chain carries TRBV5-1 and TRBJ2-7; no definite D call. V shed 1 base and J shed 2 bases, with 10 bases lying between them. From germline, CDR1 is SGHRS and CDR2 YFSETQ. The CDR3 is made up of 14 amino acids. The variable domain in full, with the rest retrieved from reference TRBV5-1 and TRBJ2-7, is KAGVTQTPRYLIKTRGQQVTLSCSPISGHRSVSWYQQTPGQGLQFLFEYFSETQRNKGNFPGRFSGRQFSNSRSEMNVSTLELGDSALYLCASSLMPEAYEQYFGPGTRLTVT.

This CDR3 is CASSLEGRLAGVFEQYF. CDR3 sequence (DNA): TGTGCCAGCAGCTTGGAGGGGCGACTAGCGGGAGTTTTCGAGCAGTACTTC. This chain uses TRBV5-4 with TRBJ2-7; 12 positions agree with TRBD2. This CDR3 contains 17 residues. The V segment lost 0 bases and the J segment 6 bases; nucleotides outside the gene matches: 10. Germline V gives CDR1 SGHNT, CDR2 YYREEE (reference sequence).